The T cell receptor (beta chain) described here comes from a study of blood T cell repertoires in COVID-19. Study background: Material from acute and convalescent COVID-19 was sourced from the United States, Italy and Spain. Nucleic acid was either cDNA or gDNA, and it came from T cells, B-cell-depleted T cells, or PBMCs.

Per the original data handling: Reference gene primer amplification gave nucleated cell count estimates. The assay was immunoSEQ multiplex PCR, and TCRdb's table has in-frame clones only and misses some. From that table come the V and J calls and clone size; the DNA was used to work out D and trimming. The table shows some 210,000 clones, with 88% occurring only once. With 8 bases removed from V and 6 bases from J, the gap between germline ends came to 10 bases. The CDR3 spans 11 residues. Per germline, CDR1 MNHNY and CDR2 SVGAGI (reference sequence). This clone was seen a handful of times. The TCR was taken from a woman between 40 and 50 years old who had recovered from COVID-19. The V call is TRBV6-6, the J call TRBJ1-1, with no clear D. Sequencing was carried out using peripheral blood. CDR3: CASCGTAEAFF. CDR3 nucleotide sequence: TGTGCCAGCTGCGGCACCGCTGAAGCTTTCTTT.